Reported below is one T cell receptor beta chain. This clone was detected only once. Its specific antigen is unknown. No base-level quality is on record; no much larger clone is a single base apart. This specimen comes from a study of blood T cell repertoires in COVID-19 (dated by TCRdb to the early 2020s). Study-wide context: Samples from collaborators originated in the United States, Italy and Spain and spanned both the acute and convalescent phases of COVID-19. The prospective study material was composed of cDNA or gDNA derived from T cells, B-cell-depleted T cells, or PBMCs. Deeply sampled blood TCRbeta repertoires from subjects exposed to, actively infected with, or recovered from COVID-19 were included in the dataset. The repertoires were released in a freely available public database meant as a resource for research on the immune response to SARS-CoV-2. Samples came from the ongoing ImmuneRACE study (first 160 participants) plus 1,254 subjects from 6 global collaborators. A de-identified subject ID, COVID-19 status, age in years and sex were almost always included in the sample metadata. Where available, HLA class I and class II types were obtained from metadata supplied by the sample provider rather than from assay-based typing.

TCRbeta CDR3 regions were amplified from genomic DNA using the immunoSEQ Assay, a bias-controlled multiplex PCR. In the authors' own workflow: The number of nucleated cells in each sample was estimated from the amplification of reference gene primers within the assay. To quantify the absolute abundance of each unique TCRbeta CDR3 rearrangement, sequence reads were collapsed and filtered. Productive Simpson clonality was computed per sample as the square root of Simpson's diversity index over productive rearrangements. As stored in TCRdb, this immuneACCESS dataset retains in-frame rearrangements with V and J assigned. A fraction of the clones does not appear; measured against another copy, unresolved V genes explain less than half of the discrepancy, and the remainder lacks a known reason. V, J and clone size are those of that table, while D and trimming were read from the DNA. This sample has under 300,000 clones in its table, and roughly 90% of those were observed once. About 2.1% of the sample is in the top ten clones.

Participants in the prospective study were aged roughly 18 to 100 years, lived in 20 to 25 United States geographic areas, and enrolled through a virtual design. To assign participants to cohorts, the prospective study relied on clinical history that participants themselves reported in a screening survey and a study questionnaire. Mobile phlebotomists in the prospective study collected whole blood, serum and a nasopharyngeal or oropharyngeal swab from every participant. Prospective study participants could optionally give additional blood draws and questionnaires over an approximately two-month period. Before DNA extraction, blood samples from the prospective study were shipped at room temperature or frozen. Paper-wide results and their limitations: The quantity of clinical and demographic metadata differed by source and by participant and was supplied without curation.

The CDR3 measures 15 amino acids from cysteine to phenylalanine. Only the CDR3 part of the read is kept: 45 bases, read in frame from the first base. At the junction V is shortened by 3 bases and J by 9 bases; bases outside the gene matches: 9. CDR1 and CDR2 were assigned from the germline V gene as SGHAT and FQNNGV. Sequenced input: PBMCs or T cells enriched from blood (not recorded which). This sequence was found in a woman aged 40 to 50 with acute COVID-19. The rearranged chain carries TRBV11-2 and TRBJ2-1, with 9 junctional bases fitting TRBD2. CDR3 region: CASSFRAGGPGEQFF. The DNA is TGTGCCAGCAGCTTCCGAGCGGGAGGCCCTGGTGAGCAGTTCTTC.